What follows are 29 T cell receptor beta chains derived from one specimen sequenced in a study of blood T cell repertoires in COVID-19. Assay: immunoSEQ multiplex PCR; the TCRdb copy retains only in-frame clones and omits some. The sample has more than 9,500 clones, roughly 90% seen once; the top ten hold roughly an eighth. Specimen: peripheral blood. The receptors here all came from a man aged 65-85 years with active COVID-19.

This rearrangement joins TRBV7-9 to TRBJ1-1; the D is unclear. The V gene's germline CDR1 is SEHNR and CDR2 FQNEAQ (reference sequence). With 3 bases removed from V and 3 bases from J, the gap between germline ends came to 2 bases. The CDR3 has 11 amino acids. The CDR3 reads CASSFDTEAFF. The CDR3 nucleotides read TGTGCCAGCAGCTTCGACACTGAAGCTTTCTTT.

The genes are TRBV6-5 and TRBJ2-1; 7 bases match TRBD2. Trimming took 6 bases from V and 3 from J; bases not matched to a gene: 8. The CDR3 has 15 amino acids. The germline V gene has CDR1 MNHEY and CDR2 SVGAGI. The CDR3 here is CASSYQLAVYNEQFF. Written as DNA, the CDR3 is TGTGCCAGCAGCTACCAGCTAGCGGTCTACAATGAGCAGTTCTTC.

The sample holds one count of this clone. This chain joins TRBV18 and TRBJ2-7, with a weak D call TRBD1 (5 bases). The germline V gene encodes CDR1 KGHSH and CDR2 LQKENI. The CDR3 covers 15 residues. The V end was cut by 4 bases, the J end by 1 base, with 14 bases between. The CDR3 here is CASSQTTSGSYEQYF. CDR3 DNA sequence: TGTGCCAGCTCACAGACCACCTCAGGGTCCTACGAGCAGTACTTC.

The rearrangement joins TRBV9 to TRBJ2-1; 11 positions agree with TRBD2. Germline CDR1 SGDLS, CDR2 YYNGEE. The CDR3 covers 15 residues. Trimming removed 4 bases from V and 3 bases from J; junction bases left unmatched: 3. CDR3 residues: CASSSGLAVYNEQFF. CDR3 coding DNA: TGTGCCAGCAGCTCGGGACTAGCGGTCTACAATGAGCAGTTCTTC.

The chain uses TRBV5-1 and TRBJ2-5; 16 bases are a match to TRBD2. This CDR3 region has 17 residues. V dropped 4 bases and J dropped 2; count of bases not matched to a gene: 5. The germline gives CDR1 SGHRS, CDR2 YFSETQ. The CDR3 reads CASSQGLAGGFQETQYF. For the CDR3, the DNA is TGCGCCAGCAGCCAGGGACTAGCGGGAGGGTTTCAAGAGACCCAGTACTTC.

The chain recombines TRBV5-1 with TRBJ2-5, with TRBD2 matching 7 bases. V trimming: 3 bases; J trimming: 5 bases; junction bases outside the gene matches: 7. The CDR3 extends over 14 amino acids. Germline V CDR1 and CDR2: SGHRS, YFSETQ. CDR3 coding DNA: TGCGCCAGCAGCTCCCGGACTAGTGATGAGACCCAGTACTTC. It specifies CASSSRTSDETQYF.

This rearrangement joins TRBV11-3 to TRBJ2-1; perhaps TRBD2 as D (6 bases). The CDR3 runs to 13 residues. Germline loops: CDR1 SGHNT, CDR2 YENEEA. Trimming cost V 3 bases and J 9 bases, with 12 bases left between them. In DNA, the CDR3 is TGTGCCAGCAGCTTTTCGAGCGGGCCTGAGCAGTTCTTC. Its translation is CASSFSSGPEQFF.

V and J are TRBV15 and TRBJ2-7, with D possibly being TRBD2 (6 bases). CDR3 length equals 20 residues. Germline V gene lookup returns CDR1 LNHNV and CDR2 YYDKDF (reference sequence). With 0 bases removed from V and 4 bases from J, the gap between germline ends came to 28 bases. For the CDR3, the DNA is TGTGCCACCAGCAGAGATCCAAGGCAGGGAGGAACTTCTTCTCGGTACGAGCAGTACTTC. This codes for CATSRDPRQGGTSSRYEQYF.

This chain connects TRBV21-1 to TRBJ2-5; the table's D call of TRBD2 was not tested on the DNA. TRBV21-1 is a pseudogene locus. The length of the CDR3 is 19 residues. CDR3 sequence: CASSNRERTSGESAETQYF. The CDR3 DNA reads as TGTGCCAGCAGCAACCGGGAGAGGACTAGCGGGGAGAGTGCTGAGACCCAGTACTTC.

The rearrangement links TRBV12-3 or TRBV12-4 to TRBJ1-5, with no clear D. Trimming pared 4 bases from V and 6 bases from J, leaving 7 bases between. The CDR3 has 12 amino acids. The CDR3 DNA reads TGTGCCAGCAGTTCGACAACTCAGCCCCAGCATTTT. This encodes CASSSTTQPQHF.

This chain links TRBV9 with TRBJ2-3; TRBD1 matches 9 bases. This CDR3 region has 15 residues. Germline loops: CDR1 SGDLS, CDR2 YYNGEE. With V trimmed by 6 bases and J by 2 bases, 7 bases remained unmatched. The CDR3 loop reads CASKTTGGSTDTQYF. DNA of the CDR3: TGTGCCAGCAAGACGACAGGGGGATCCACAGATACGCAGTATTTT.

The chain recombines TRBV10-2 with TRBJ1-1; no definite D call. Germline assignment: CDR1 WSHSY and CDR2 SAAADI. Trimming stripped 7 bases from V and 1 base from J, with 10 bases between. The CDR3 runs to 13 residues. CDR3 sequence: CASTPDWNTEAFF. The CDR3 DNA follows: TGCGCCAGCACTCCAGACTGGAACACTGAAGCTTTCTTT.

The chain carries TRBV28 and TRBJ1-3, with D uncertain. The CDR3 is 15 amino acids. Germline CDR1 is MDHEN and CDR2 is SYDVKM. V lost 7 bases to trimming and J lost 0 bases, with 13 bases between them. Here the CDR3 reads CASKVGTTSGNTIYF. The CDR3 DNA reads as TGTGCCAGCAAGGTCGGCACTACCTCTGGAAACACCATATATTTT.

The chain has TRBV2 and TRBJ1-2, with 10 nucleotides matching TRBD1. This CDR3 region has 16 residues. V lost 9 bases and J lost 1; bases outside the gene matches: 11. Germline assignment: CDR1 SNHLY and CDR2 FYNNEI. DNA for the CDR3: TGTGCCAGTGCGGGGGGACAGGGGTTGGGTAACTATGGCTACACCTTC. It codes for CASAGGQGLGNYGYTF.

This chain links TRBV9 with TRBJ2-1; 7 bases align to TRBD2. V lost 4 bases to trimming and J lost 1 base; unmatched junction nucleotides: 11. CDR3 length: 17 amino acids. CDR1 and CDR2 from the germline V gene are SGDLS and YYNGEE. For the CDR3, the DNA is TGTGCCAGCAGCCCATCCCCAGTGCGGGGGTCCTACAATGAGCAGTTCTTC. Amino acids: CASSPSPVRGSYNEQFF. Complete variable domain (other parts from reference TRBV9 and TRBJ2-1): DSGVTQTPKHLITATGQRVTLRCSPRSGDLSVYWYQQSLDQGLQFLIQYYNGEERAKGNILERFSAQQFPDLHSELNLSSLELGDSALYFCASSPSPVRGSYNEQFFGPGTRLTVL.

V usage is TRBV5-6 and J usage is TRBJ2-2, with a possible D match to TRBD1 (6 bases). Germline-derived CDR1 and CDR2 are SGHDT and YYEEEE. The CDR3 covers 15 residues. Between the trimmed V and J ends, which lost 0 bases and 5 bases, there was a span of 11 bases. The CDR3 sequence: CASSLDPQGTGELFF. In DNA form, the CDR3 reads TGTGCCAGCAGCTTGGACCCCCAGGGGACCGGGGAGCTGTTTTTT.

This rearrangement joins TRBV2 to TRBJ1-1; 8 nucleotides agree with TRBD1. V shed 5 bases, J shed 0 bases, and the junction held 11 bases outside the gene matches. This CDR3 has 17 amino acids. CDR1 and CDR2 from the germline V gene are SNHLY and FYNNEI. The CDR3 DNA is TGTGCCAGCAGTTCCCCAAGGAAACAGGGGGTGAACACTGAAGCTTTCTTT. It yields the protein CASSSPRKQGVNTEAFF. Based on the CDR3 plus reference TRBV2 and TRBJ1-1, the full variable domain is EPEVTQTPSHQVTQMGQEVILRCVPISNHLYFYWYRQILGQKVEFLVSFYNNEISEKSEIFDDQFSVERPDGSNFTLKIRSTKLEDSAMYFCASSSPRKQGVNTEAFFGQGTRLTVV.

The chain employs TRBV3-1 (or the pseudogene TRBV3-2) and TRBJ2-5; 9 nucleotides align to TRBD2. This CDR3 has 19 residues. Germline lookup yields CDR1 LGHDT and CDR2 YNNKEL (reference sequence). Germline trimming cut 1 base from V and 2 bases from J; bases unmatched to any gene: 14. The CDR3 bases are TGTGCCAGCAGCCAAGTTTTTGCGGGGGGGCAAAGTAATCAAGAGACCCAGTACTTC. Its translation: CASSQVFAGGQSNQETQYF.

The chain joins TRBV5-1 to TRBJ2-5, with TRBD2 matching 12 bases. The CDR3 covers 16 residues. V was pared by 4 bases and J by 4 bases, with 8 bases of the junction left unmatched. CDR1 is SGHRS and CDR2 is YFSETQ in the germline V gene. CDR3 in DNA: TGCGCCAGCAGCCTCGCTAGCGGGGGGGCCGGAGAGACCCAGTACTTC. Protein: CASSLASGGAGETQYF.

This sequence joins TRBV4-3 and TRBJ1-3; 9 bases align to TRBD1. Germline V gene sequence: CDR1 LGHNA, CDR2 YSLEER. The length of the CDR3 is 19 residues. V shed 2 bases, J shed 3 bases, and the junction held 14 bases outside the gene matches. For the CDR3, the DNA is TGCGCCAGCAGCCAACTTACCGGGACAGGGCAACTATTTGGAAACACCATATATTTT. This codes for CASSQLTGTGQLFGNTIYF.

This clone was picked up one time. The junction departs from the called germline gene at one end, perhaps through a read error. The J gene is TRBJ1-4, the V gene TRBV5-1; 7 positions match TRBD1. The CDR3 has 14 residues. Germline lookup yields CDR1 SGHRS and CDR2 YFSETQ. The CDR3 nucleotides read TGCGCCAGCAGTTTGGGACAGAGTAATGAAAAACTGTTTTTT. Translation: CASSLGQSNEKLFF.

In this sample, this clone turned up once. The rearrangement uses TRBV30 and TRBJ1-3; 7 bases align to TRBD1. Germline V CDR1 and CDR2: GTSNPN, SVGIG (reference sequence). The V segment lost 3 bases and the J segment 8 bases; nucleotides outside the gene matches: 7. The CDR3 is 13 residues long. CDR3 DNA: TGTGCCTGGAGGAGACAGGGTGTAGACACCATATATTTT. Its translation is CAWRRQGVDTIYF.

This chain uses TRBV5-1 with TRBJ1-5; TRBD1 matches 10 bases. CDR1 is SGHRS and CDR2 is YFSETQ in the germline V gene. CDR3 length equals 16 residues. The trim removed 4 bases at V and 3 bases at J, leaving 7 bases unmatched. Written as DNA, the CDR3 is TGCGCCAGCAGCGCCGGGGACAGGGGAAACAATCAGCCCCAGCATTTT. This gives the protein CASSAGDRGNNQPQHF.

This rearrangement joins TRBV6-1 to TRBJ1-1; D is perhaps TRBD1 (5 bases). Germline V gives CDR1 MNHNS, CDR2 SASEGT. V shed 3 bases and J shed 10 bases, with 15 bases lying between them. CDR3 size: 13 residues. As DNA, the CDR3 is TGTGCCAGCAGTGAGCAGGGCGGCATAGGAGCTTTCTTT. Amino acid sequence: CASSEQGGIGAFF.

The V gene is TRBV29-1, the J gene TRBJ2-7, with 10 bases identical to TRBD2. The CDR3 has 13 amino acids. With V trimmed by 7 bases and J by 7 bases, 10 bases remained unmatched. Germline CDR1 is SQVTM and CDR2 is ANQGSEA. The CDR3 DNA sequence: TGCAGCGGTCGTACTAGCGGGGCGGGGGAGCAGTACTTC. The encoded protein is CSGRTSGAGEQYF.

The V call is TRBV7-8, the J call TRBJ1-1; D uncertain. Trimming pared 5 bases from V and 1 base from J, leaving 5 bases between. Per germline, CDR1 SGHVS and CDR2 FQNEAQ. This CDR3 has 12 amino acids. The CDR3 sequence is CASSPKNTEAFF. In DNA, the CDR3 is TGTGCCAGCAGCCCCAAGAACACTGAAGCTTTCTTT.

This rearrangement joins TRBV4-1 to TRBJ2-1; 8 nucleotides align to TRBD2. The CDR3 is 17 amino acids. CDR1 is MGHRA and CDR2 is YSYEKL in the germline V gene. Germline trimming cut 1 base from V and 2 bases from J; bases unmatched to any gene: 7. CDR3 amino acids: CASSQVVVAGTYNEQFF. The CDR3 DNA is TGCGCCAGCAGCCAAGTTGTGGTAGCGGGGACCTACAATGAGCAGTTCTTC.

V and J are TRBV19 and TRBJ1-5; D not certain. The CDR3 is made up of 14 amino acids. Germline V CDR1 and CDR2: LNHDA, SQIVND (reference sequence). V lost 7 bases, J lost 1 base, and 11 bases lay in between. CDR3: CASNQAWSNQPQHF. The CDR3 bases are TGTGCCAGTAATCAGGCATGGAGCAATCAGCCCCAGCATTTT.

V usage is TRBV13 and J usage is TRBJ2-1; D might be TRBD1 (5 bases). V gave up 5 bases and J gave up 8 bases, with 25 bases separating them. Germline CDR1 reads PRHDT; CDR2 reads FYEKMQ (reference sequence). This CDR3 is built from 17 residues. CDR3 sequence: CASSPLGDLGPRDEQFF. The CDR3 DNA is TGTGCCAGCAGCCCATTAGGCGACTTGGGGCCCCGGGATGAGCAGTTCTTC.